A selection of T cell receptor beta chains follows, all from one sample in a study of OX40 agonist ivuxolimab in advanced cancers. This table comes from immunoSEQ multiplex PCR, and its TCRdb copy is limited to in-frame clones, with some not included. This table holds around 19,000 clones, more than 60% found once. The specimen comprised CD4+ or CD8+ T cells sorted from blood, sampled in a trial of the OX40 agonist ivuxolimab. These receptors all come from an adult with an advanced solid tumor such as melanoma, head and neck, liver or kidney cancer. Both conserved end residues are part of each CDR3. D genes are given only for firm matches. Part of the rows lack a size; the others show once, few, many or a class for expanded clones.

j_gene,abundance,d_gene,v_gene,CDR3aa,CDR3nt
TRBJ2-7,NA,TRBD1,TRBV7-9,CASRAGGYEQYF,TGTGCCAGCAGGGCAGGGGGCTACGAGCAGTACTTC
TRBJ2-5,once,NA,TRBV27,CASRDKGVGQETQYF,TGTGCCAGCAGGGACAAGGGTGTGGGGCAAGAGACCCAGTACTTC
TRBJ2-7,NA,NA,TRBV28,CASKERPHSYEQYF,TGTGCCAGCAAAGAACGGCCGCACTCCTACGAGCAGTACTTC
TRBJ2-7,NA,NA,TRBV5-4,CASSPTRDSYEQYF,TGTGCCAGCAGCCCTACCAGGGACTCCTACGAGCAGTACTTC
TRBJ1-1,medium-sized,NA,TRBV27,CASSLGGTAEAFF,TGTGCCAGCAGTTTAGGGGGGACGGCTGAAGCTTTCTTT
TRBJ1-2,few,NA,TRBV12-1,CASSWPRDYGYTF,TGTGCCAGCAGCTGGCCCCGGGACTATGGCTACACCTTC
TRBJ2-2,NA,NA,TRBV27,CASSFGTGELFF,TGTGCCAGCAGTTTCGGGACAGGGGAGCTGTTTTTT
TRBJ1-1,NA,TRBD1,TRBV27,CASSLRTGGPTEAFF,TGTGCCAGCAGTTTACGGACAGGGGGTCCCACTGAAGCTTTCTTT
TRBJ1-3,NA,TRBD1,TRBV18,CASSPPRTGLIDSGNTIYF,TGTGCCAGCTCACCACCAAGGACAGGCCTAATCGACTCTGGAAACACCATATATTTT
TRBJ1-4,NA,NA,TRBV21-1,CASRCFEYKVHNEKLFF,TGTGCCAGCAGGTGTTTTGAGTACAAGGTGCATAATGAAAAACTGTTTTTT
TRBJ2-1,NA,NA,TRBV7-8,CASSLASWGGYYNEQFF,TGTGCCAGCAGCTTAGCGTCGTGGGGGGGCTACTACAATGAGCAGTTCTTC
TRBJ1-3,NA,NA,TRBV19,CASMGGNTIYF,TGTGCCAGTATGGGTGGAAACACCATATATTTT
TRBJ1-2,NA,TRBD1,TRBV5-6,CASSLGQGARGYTF,TGTGCCAGCAGCTTGGGGCAGGGGGCTCGGGGCTACACCTTC
TRBJ2-3,NA,NA,TRBV28,CASSLIDTQYF,TGTGCCAGCAGTTTAATCGATACGCAGTATTTT
TRBJ2-7,NA,NA,TRBV2,CASSPLGEQYF,TGTGCCAGCAGTCCCTTGGGCGAGCAGTACTTC
TRBJ2-1,NA,NA,TRBV4-3,CASSQDVAWVADEQFF,TGCGCCAGCAGCCAAGACGTTGCATGGGTAGCAGATGAGCAGTTCTTC
TRBJ2-7,NA,NA,TRBV18,CASSPPGEHEQYF,TGTGCCAGCTCACCACCGGGCGAGCACGAGCAGTACTTC
TRBJ2-1,medium-sized,TRBD2,TRBV28,CASKISTSGYNEQFF,TGTGCCAGCAAAATCTCGACTAGCGGTTACAATGAGCAGTTCTTC
TRBJ2-7,NA,NA,TRBV29-1,CSVEGTGQGYEQYF,TGCAGCGTTGAGGGGACGGGCCAAGGATACGAGCAGTACTTC
TRBJ2-1,NA,NA,TRBV7-8,CASSSLNSYNEQFF,TGTGCCAGCAGCTCATTAAACTCCTACAATGAGCAGTTCTTC
TRBJ1-2,NA,NA,TRBV7-6,CASSSAGSNYGYTF,TGTGCCAGCAGCTCCGCGGGTTCTAACTATGGCTACACCTTC
TRBJ2-3,NA,TRBD1,TRBV25-1,CASSGEGGPDTQYF,TGTGCCAGCAGTGGGGAAGGGGGCCCAGATACGCAGTATTTT
TRBJ2-1,NA,NA,TRBV7-9,CASSYGSNEQFF,TGTGCCAGCAGTTACGGAAGCAATGAGCAGTTCTTC
TRBJ2-5,NA,TRBD2,TRBV2,CASRWTSGGPGGETQYF,TGTGCCAGCAGGTGGACTAGCGGGGGACCCGGGGGAGAGACCCAGTACTTC
TRBJ2-1,NA,NA,TRBV13,CASSFGDATYNEQFF,TGTGCCAGCAGCTTTGGGGATGCGACCTACAATGAGCAGTTCTTC
TRBJ2-7,NA,NA,TRBV10-3,CAISESGEEEQYF,TGTGCCATCAGTGAGTCGGGCGAAGAAGAGCAGTACTTC
TRBJ1-1,NA,TRBD1,TRBV7-8,CASSLPGQGFPEAFF,TGTGCCAGCAGCTTACCGGGACAGGGGTTCCCTGAAGCTTTCTTT
TRBJ2-3,NA,TRBD2,TRBV7-9,CASSLDQTSGRDTDTQYF,TGTGCCAGCAGCTTAGACCAGACTAGCGGGAGGGACACAGATACGCAGTATTTT
TRBJ2-3,few,NA,TRBV5-1,CASSSLGSTDTQYF,TGCGCCAGCAGCTCGTTGGGTTCCACAGATACGCAGTATTTT
TRBJ2-2,NA,TRBD1,TRBV27,CASSDNDRENTGELFF,TGTGCCAGCAGTGACAACGACAGGGAGAACACCGGGGAGCTGTTTTTT
TRBJ2-3,NA,TRBD2,TRBV7-7,CASSPGLAGTTDTQYF,TGTGCCAGCAGCCCCGGACTAGCGGGGACAACAGATACGCAGTATTTT
TRBJ2-7,NA,NA,TRBV9,CASSAGTTYEQYF,TGTGCCAGCAGCGCCGGGACAACGTACGAGCAGTACTTC
TRBJ1-1,NA,NA,TRBV27,CASSLRVGNAPEAFF,TGTGCCAGCAGTTTACGGGTAGGGAATGCCCCTGAAGCTTTCTTT
TRBJ2-1,few,NA,TRBV7-2,CASSEYNEQFF,TGTGCCAGCAGCGAATACAATGAGCAGTTCTTC
TRBJ2-7,NA,NA,TRBV2,CASSYAGAYEQYF,TGTGCCAGCAGTTACGCAGGGGCTTACGAGCAGTACTTC
TRBJ2-3,NA,NA,TRBV5-5,CASSSGLTDTQYF,TGTGCCAGCAGTTCCGGACTAACAGATACGCAGTATTTT
TRBJ2-2,NA,TRBD1,TRBV9,CASGQGRTLGELFF,TGTGCCAGCGGACAGGGAAGAACGCTCGGGGAGCTGTTTTTT
TRBJ2-7,NA,NA,TRBV27,CASSLQGYEQYF,TGTGCCAGCAGTTTACAGGGGTACGAGCAGTACTTC
TRBJ1-5,few,TRBD1,TRBV5-6,CASSSGTGVNPQHF,TGTGCCAGCAGCTCCGGGACAGGGGTAAATCCCCAGCATTTT
TRBJ2-3,NA,NA,TRBV19,CASSFGGGRTDTQYF,TGTGCCAGTAGTTTCGGAGGAGGGCGCACAGATACGCAGTATTTT
TRBJ2-7,NA,NA,TRBV7-6,CASSLAASPQYEQYF,TGTGCCAGCAGCTTAGCCGCCAGCCCCCAATACGAGCAGTACTTC
TRBJ1-1,NA,TRBD1,TRBV11-2,CASSEWDRPTTEAFF,TGTGCCAGTTCGGAGTGGGACAGACCAACGACTGAAGCTTTCTTT
TRBJ2-7,NA,NA,TRBV30,CAWTTGTTTYEQYF,TGTGCCTGGACTACGGGGACCACCACCTACGAGCAGTACTTC
TRBJ1-1,NA,NA,TRBV15,CATGGTEAFF,TGTGCCACGGGGGGCACTGAAGCTTTCTTT
TRBJ2-1,medium-sized,NA,TRBV19,CASSIGADYNEQFF,TGTGCCAGTAGTATAGGGGCAGATTACAATGAGCAGTTCTTC
TRBJ2-1,few,NA,TRBV27,CASSLGYNEQFF,TGTGCCAGCAGTTTAGGCTACAATGAGCAGTTCTTC
TRBJ2-5,NA,TRBD1,TRBV15,CATTRDRGTETQYF,TGTGCCACCACCAGGGACAGGGGTACGGAGACCCAGTACTTC
TRBJ1-1,NA,NA,TRBV11-2,CASSANFGRNTEAFF,TGTGCCAGCAGCGCGAATTTTGGCCGAAACACTGAAGCTTTCTTT
TRBJ1-2,few,NA,TRBV2,CARKNSNYGYTF,TGTGCCAGGAAGAATTCTAACTATGGCTACACCTTC
TRBJ2-7,NA,NA,TRBV11-2,CASSLVLAGAFYEQYF,TGTGCCAGCAGCTTAGTTCTGGCAGGGGCCTTTTACGAGCAGTACTTC
TRBJ2-7,NA,NA,TRBV11-2,CASSSSTGEYEQYF,TGTGCCAGCAGCTCATCGACAGGAGAGTACGAGCAGTACTTC
TRBJ1-4,many,NA,TRBV9,CASRANPGAVNEKLFF,TGTGCCAGCAGAGCTAACCCAGGGGCGGTTAATGAAAAACTGTTTTTT
TRBJ2-1,NA,TRBD1,TRBV25-1,CASSEWGQSSYNEQFF,TGTGCCAGCAGTGAATGGGGACAGAGCTCCTACAATGAGCAGTTCTTC
TRBJ2-1,NA,NA,TRBV7-6,CASSLEGNEQFF,TGTGCCAGCAGCTTAGAGGGCAATGAGCAGTTCTTC
TRBJ1-5,few,NA,TRBV23-1,CASRTQPQHF,TGCGCCAGTAGGACCCAGCCCCAGCATTTT
TRBJ2-7,NA,NA,TRBV25-1,CASSAWGAYEQYF,TGTGCCAGCAGTGCCTGGGGGGCCTACGAGCAGTACTTC
TRBJ1-5,NA,NA,TRBV27,CASSLSFGQPQHF,TGTGCCAGCAGTTTATCTTTCGGTCAGCCCCAGCATTTT
TRBJ2-3,NA,NA,TRBV13,CASSSDRTSTDTQYF,TGTGCCAGCAGCTCGGACAGAACTAGCACAGATACGCAGTATTTT